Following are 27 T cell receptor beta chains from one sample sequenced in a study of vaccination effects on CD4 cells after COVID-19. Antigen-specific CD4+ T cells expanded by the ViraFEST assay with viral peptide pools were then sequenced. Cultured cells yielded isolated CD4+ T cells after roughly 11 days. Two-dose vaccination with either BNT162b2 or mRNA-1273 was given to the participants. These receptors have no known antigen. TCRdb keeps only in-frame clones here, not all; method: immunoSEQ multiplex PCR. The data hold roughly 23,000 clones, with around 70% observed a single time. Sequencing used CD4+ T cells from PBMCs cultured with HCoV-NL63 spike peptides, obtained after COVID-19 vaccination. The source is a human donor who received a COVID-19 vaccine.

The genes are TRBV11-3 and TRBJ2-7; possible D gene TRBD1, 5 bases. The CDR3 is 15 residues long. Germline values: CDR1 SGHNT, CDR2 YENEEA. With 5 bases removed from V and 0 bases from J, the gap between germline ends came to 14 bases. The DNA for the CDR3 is TGTGCCAGCAGCCTGGGGCCTTCGAGCTCCTACGAGCAGTACTTC. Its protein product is CASSLGPSSSYEQYF.

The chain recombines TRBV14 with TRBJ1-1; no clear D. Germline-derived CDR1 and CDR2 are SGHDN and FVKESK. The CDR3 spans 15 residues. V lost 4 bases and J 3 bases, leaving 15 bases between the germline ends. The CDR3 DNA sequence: TGTGCCAGCAGCCCGTTAAACGGGTGGGACACTGAAGCTTTCTTT. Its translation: CASSPLNGWDTEAFF.

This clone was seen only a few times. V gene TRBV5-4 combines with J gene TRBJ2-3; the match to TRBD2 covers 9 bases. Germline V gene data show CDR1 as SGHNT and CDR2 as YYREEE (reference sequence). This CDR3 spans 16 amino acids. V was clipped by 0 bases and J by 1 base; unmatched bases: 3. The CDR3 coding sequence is TGTGCCAGCAGCTTGGTTGGCGGGGGGGGCACAGATACGCAGTATTTT. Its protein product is CASSLVGGGGTDTQYF.

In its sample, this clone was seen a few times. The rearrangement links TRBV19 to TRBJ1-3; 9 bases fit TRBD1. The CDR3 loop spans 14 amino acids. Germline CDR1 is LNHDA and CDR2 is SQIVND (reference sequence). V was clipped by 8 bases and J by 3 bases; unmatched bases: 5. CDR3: CASRRDRDGNTIYF. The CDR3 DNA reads TGTGCCAGTCGACGGGACAGGGATGGAAACACCATATATTTT.

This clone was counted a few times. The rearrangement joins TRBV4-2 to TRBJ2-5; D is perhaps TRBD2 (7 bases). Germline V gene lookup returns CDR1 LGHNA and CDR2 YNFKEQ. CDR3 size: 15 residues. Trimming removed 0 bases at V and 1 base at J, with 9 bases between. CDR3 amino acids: CASSQDRGGQETQYF. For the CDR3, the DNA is TGTGCCAGCAGCCAAGATAGGGGGGGCCAAGAGACCCAGTACTTC.

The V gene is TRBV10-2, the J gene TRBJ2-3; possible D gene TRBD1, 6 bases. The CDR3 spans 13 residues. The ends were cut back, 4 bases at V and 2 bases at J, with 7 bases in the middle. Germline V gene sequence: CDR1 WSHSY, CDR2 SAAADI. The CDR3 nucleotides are TGCGCCAGCAGTGGGGACAACACAGATACGCAGTATTTT. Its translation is CASSGDNTDTQYF.

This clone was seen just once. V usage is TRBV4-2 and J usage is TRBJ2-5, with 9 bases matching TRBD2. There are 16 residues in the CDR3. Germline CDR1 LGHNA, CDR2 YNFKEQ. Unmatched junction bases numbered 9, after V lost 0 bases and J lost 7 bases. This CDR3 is CASSQDSGGHDGTQYF. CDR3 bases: TGTGCCAGCAGCCAAGATAGCGGGGGACATGACGGGACCCAGTACTTC.

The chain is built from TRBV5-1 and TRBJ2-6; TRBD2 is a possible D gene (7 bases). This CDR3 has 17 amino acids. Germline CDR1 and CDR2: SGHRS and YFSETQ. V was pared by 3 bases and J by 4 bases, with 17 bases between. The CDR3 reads CASSSGEGGAGANVLTF. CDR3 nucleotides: TGCGCCAGCAGCTCCGGGGAGGGGGGGGCCGGGGCCAACGTCCTGACTTTC.

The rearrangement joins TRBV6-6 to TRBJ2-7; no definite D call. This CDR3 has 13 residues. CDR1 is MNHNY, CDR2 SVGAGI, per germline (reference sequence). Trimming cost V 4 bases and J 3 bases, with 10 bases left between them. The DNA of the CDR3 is TGTGCCAGCAGTTCGAACGGTGTCTACGAGCAGTACTTC. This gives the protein CASSSNGVYEQYF.

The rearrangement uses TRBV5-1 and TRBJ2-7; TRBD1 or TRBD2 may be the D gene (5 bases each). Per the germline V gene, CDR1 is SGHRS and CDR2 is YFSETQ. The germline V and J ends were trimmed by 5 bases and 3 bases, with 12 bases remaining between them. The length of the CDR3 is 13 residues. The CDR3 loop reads CASRRDANYEQYF. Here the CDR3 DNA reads TGCGCCAGCAGACGGGACGCAAACTACGAGCAGTACTTC.

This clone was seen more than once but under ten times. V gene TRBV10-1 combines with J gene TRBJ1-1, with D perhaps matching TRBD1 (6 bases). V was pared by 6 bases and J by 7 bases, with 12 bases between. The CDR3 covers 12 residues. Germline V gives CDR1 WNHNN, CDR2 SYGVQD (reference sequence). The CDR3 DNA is TGCGCCAGCAGCGTCGGACAGTATGAAGCTTTCTTT. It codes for CASSVGQYEAFF.

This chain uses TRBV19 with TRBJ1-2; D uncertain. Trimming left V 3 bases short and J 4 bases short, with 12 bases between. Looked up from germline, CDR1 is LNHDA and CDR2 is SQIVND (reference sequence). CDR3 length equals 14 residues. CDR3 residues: CASSIVGKGYGYTF. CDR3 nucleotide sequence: TGTGCCAGTAGTATTGTTGGTAAGGGCTATGGCTACACCTTC.

The CDR3 loop reads CASSRRYRGRKTEAFF. CDR3 DNA sequence: TGTGCCAGCAGCCGACGATACAGGGGGCGGAAGACTGAAGCTTTCTTT. The chain uses TRBV5-4 and TRBJ1-1; 9 nucleotides agree with TRBD1. V dropped 4 bases and J dropped 5; count of bases not matched to a gene: 12. This CDR3 comprises 16 residues. Germline CDR1 reads SGHNT; CDR2 reads YYREEE (reference sequence).

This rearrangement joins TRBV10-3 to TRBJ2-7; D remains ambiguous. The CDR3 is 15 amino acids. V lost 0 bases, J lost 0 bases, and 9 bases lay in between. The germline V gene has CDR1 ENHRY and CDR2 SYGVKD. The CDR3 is CAISESTPSSYEQYF. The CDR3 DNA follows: TGTGCCATCAGTGAGTCGACCCCCAGCTCCTACGAGCAGTACTTC.

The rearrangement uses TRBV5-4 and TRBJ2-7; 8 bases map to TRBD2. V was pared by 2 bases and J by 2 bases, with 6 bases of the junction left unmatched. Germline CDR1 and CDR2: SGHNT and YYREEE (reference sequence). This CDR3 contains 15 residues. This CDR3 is CASSFGAGAPYEQYF. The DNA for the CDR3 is TGTGCCAGCAGCTTCGGAGCGGGAGCCCCCTACGAGCAGTACTTC. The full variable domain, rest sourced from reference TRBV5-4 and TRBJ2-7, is ETGVTQSPTHLIKTRGQQVTLRCSSQSGHNTVSWYQQALGQGPQFIFQYYREEENGRGNFPPRFSGLQFPNYSSELNVNALELDDSALYLCASSFGAGAPYEQYFGPGTRLTVT.

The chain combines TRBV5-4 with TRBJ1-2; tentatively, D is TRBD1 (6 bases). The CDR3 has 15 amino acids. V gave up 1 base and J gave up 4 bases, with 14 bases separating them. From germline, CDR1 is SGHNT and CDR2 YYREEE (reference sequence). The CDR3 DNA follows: TGTGCCAGCAGCTTGTCCGCAGGGGACGGCTATGGCTACACCTTC. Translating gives CASSLSAGDGYGYTF.

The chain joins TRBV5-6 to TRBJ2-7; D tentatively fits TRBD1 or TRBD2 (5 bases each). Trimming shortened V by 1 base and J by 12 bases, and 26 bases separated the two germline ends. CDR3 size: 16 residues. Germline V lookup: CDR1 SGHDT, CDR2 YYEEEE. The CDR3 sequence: CASSLYAVRDQGARYF. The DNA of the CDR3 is TGTGCCAGCAGCTTGTATGCCGTCCGGGACCAGGGAGCTCGGTACTTC.

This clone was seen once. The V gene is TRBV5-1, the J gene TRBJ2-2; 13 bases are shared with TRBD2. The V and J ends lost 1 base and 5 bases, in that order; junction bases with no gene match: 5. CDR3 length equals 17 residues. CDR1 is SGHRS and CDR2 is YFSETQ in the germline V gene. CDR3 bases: TGCGCCAGCAGCTTGACTAGCGGGAGGGCAGGTACCGGGGAGCTGTTTTTT. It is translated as CASSLTSGRAGTGELFF.

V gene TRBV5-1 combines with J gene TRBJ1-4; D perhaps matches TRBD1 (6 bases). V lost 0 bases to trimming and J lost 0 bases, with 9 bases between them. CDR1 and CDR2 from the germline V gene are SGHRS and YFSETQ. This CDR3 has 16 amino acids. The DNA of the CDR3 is TGCGCCAGCAGCTTGGGTAACAGGGCAACTAATGAAAAACTGTTTTTT. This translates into CASSLGNRATNEKLFF. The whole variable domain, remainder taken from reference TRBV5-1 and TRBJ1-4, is KAGVTQTPRYLIKTRGQQVTLSCSPISGHRSVSWYQQTPGQGLQFLFEYFSETQRNKGNFPGRFSGRQFSNSRSEMNVSTLELGDSALYLCASSLGNRATNEKLFFGSGTQLSVL.

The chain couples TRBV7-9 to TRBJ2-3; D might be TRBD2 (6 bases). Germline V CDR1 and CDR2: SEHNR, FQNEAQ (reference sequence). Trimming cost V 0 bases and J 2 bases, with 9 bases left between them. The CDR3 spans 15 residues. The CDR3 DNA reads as TGTGCCAGCAGCTTAGCTGGCGGGAACACAGATACGCAGTATTTT. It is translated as CASSLAGGNTDTQYF.

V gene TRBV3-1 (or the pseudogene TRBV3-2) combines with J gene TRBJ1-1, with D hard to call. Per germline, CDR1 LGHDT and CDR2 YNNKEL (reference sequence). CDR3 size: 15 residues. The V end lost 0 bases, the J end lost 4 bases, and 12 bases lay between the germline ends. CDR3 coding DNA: TGTGCCAGCAGCCAAGATGGCGAGGGAGGCACTGAAGCTTTCTTT. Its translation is CASSQDGEGGTEAFF.

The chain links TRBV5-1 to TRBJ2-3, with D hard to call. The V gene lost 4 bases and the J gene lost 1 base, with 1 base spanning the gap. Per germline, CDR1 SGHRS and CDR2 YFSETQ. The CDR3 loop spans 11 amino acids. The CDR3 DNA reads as TGCGCCAGCAGCCGCACAGATACGCAGTATTTT. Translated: CASSRTDTQYF.

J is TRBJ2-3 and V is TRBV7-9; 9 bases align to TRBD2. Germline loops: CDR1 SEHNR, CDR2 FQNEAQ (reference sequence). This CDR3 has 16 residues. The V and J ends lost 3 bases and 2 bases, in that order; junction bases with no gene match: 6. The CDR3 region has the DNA TGTGCCAGCAGCTTCGTGCGGGGGGGCCTCACAGATACGCAGTATTTT. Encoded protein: CASSFVRGGLTDTQYF.

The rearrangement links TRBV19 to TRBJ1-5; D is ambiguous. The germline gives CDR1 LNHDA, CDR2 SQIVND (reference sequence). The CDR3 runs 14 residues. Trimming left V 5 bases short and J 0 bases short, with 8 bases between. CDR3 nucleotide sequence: TGTGCCAGTAGTGCACCAAATAGCAATCAGCCCCAGCATTTT. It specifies CASSAPNSNQPQHF.

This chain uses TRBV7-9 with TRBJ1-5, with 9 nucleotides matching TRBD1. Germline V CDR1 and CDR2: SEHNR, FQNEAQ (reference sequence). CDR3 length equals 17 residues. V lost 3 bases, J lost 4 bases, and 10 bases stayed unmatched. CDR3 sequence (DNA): TGTGCCAGCAGCTTTTGGAGATCACAGGGGGCTAATCAGCCCCAGCATTTT. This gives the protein CASSFWRSQGANQPQHF. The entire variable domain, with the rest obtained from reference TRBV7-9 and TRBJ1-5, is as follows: DTGVSQNPRHKITKRGQNVTFRCDPISEHNRLYWYRQTLGQGPEFLTYFQNEAQLEKSRLLSDRFSAERPKGSFSTLEIQRTEQGDSAMYLCASSFWRSQGANQPQHFGDGTRLSIL.

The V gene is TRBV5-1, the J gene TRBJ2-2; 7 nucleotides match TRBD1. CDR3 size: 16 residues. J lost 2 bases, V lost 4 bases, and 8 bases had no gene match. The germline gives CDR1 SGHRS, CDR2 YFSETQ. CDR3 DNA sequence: TGCGCCAGCAGCCCCGGGACAGCGTTAAACACCGGGGAGCTGTTTTTT. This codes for CASSPGTALNTGELFF. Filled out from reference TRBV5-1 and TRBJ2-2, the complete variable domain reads KAGVTQTPRYLIKTRGQQVTLSCSPISGHRSVSWYQQTPGQGLQFLFEYFSETQRNKGNFPGRFSGRQFSNSRSEMNVSTLELGDSALYLCASSPGTALNTGELFFGEGSRLTVL.

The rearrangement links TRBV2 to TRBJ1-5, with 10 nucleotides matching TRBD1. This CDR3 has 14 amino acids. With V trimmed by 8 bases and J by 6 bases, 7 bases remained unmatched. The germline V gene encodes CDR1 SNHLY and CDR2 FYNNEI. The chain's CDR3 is CASGGQGLGQPQHF. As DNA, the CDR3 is TGTGCCAGCGGGGGACAGGGGTTGGGTCAGCCCCAGCATTTT.